Here is one T cell receptor (beta chain) with its context. Its antigen is not identified. These data belong to a study of shared clonotypes between healthy human individuals. Study-wide results and caveats: Exclusively blood specimens were collected; tissue repertoires likely differ. A handful of donors had around 5% of their naive CD4 clonotypes in common. What limited the represented genetic and exposure-history diversity was the small number of donors.

The protocol was immunoSEQ multiplex PCR, while the TCRdb copy is restricted to in-frame clones and leaves out a portion. The sample has approximately 2.5 million clones; around nine tenths are singletons. Source material: naive CD4+ T cells sorted from blood. Regarding subset: CD45RA+ positively selected. The clonotype comes from a man aged 18 to 35 in good health.

The CDR3 spells CASSLRSGRSPDTQYF. CDR3 sequence (DNA): TGTGCCAGCAGCTTAAGGAGCGGGAGGTCCCCAGATACGCAGTATTTT. This chain joins TRBV7-2 and TRBJ2-3, with 9 bases lining up with TRBD2. This CDR3 contains 16 residues. The V segment lost 2 bases and the J segment 4 bases; nucleotides outside the gene matches: 7. From germline, CDR1 is SGHTA and CDR2 FQGNSA. The full variable domain, rest sourced from reference TRBV7-2 and TRBJ2-3, is GAGVSQSPSNKVTEKGKDVELRCDPISGHTALYWYRQSLGQGLEFLIYFQGNSAPDKSGLPSDRFSAERTGGSVSTLTIQRTQQEDSAVYLCASSLRSGRSPDTQYFGPGTRLTVL.